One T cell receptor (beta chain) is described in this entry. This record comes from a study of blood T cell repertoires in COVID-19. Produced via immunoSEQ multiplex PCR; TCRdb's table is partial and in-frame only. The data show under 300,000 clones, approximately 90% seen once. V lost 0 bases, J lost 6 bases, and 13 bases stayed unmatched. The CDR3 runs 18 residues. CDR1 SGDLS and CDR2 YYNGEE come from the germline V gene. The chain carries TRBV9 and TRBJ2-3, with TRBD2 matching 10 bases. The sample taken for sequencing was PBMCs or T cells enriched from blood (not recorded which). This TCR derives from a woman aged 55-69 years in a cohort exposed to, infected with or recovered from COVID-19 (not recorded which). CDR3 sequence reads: CASSVAPPQLAGDDTQYF. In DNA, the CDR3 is TGTGCCAGCAGCGTAGCCCCTCCGCAGCTAGCGGGAGACGATACGCAGTATTTT.